The source of this TCR beta chain is a study of vaccination and CD4 T cells after COVID-19. Study overall: The study drew post-COVID samples a median around 92 days after diagnosis (range 35 to 161).

Sequencing of the DNA from cultured CD4+ T cells was carried out with the Oncomine TCR Beta short-read assay. TCRdb re-called the PCR reads with MiXCR, one entry per CDR3 protein. Of about 20,000 distinct CDR3 sequences listed, 55% to 70% were seen once; the top ten hold more than 8.5%. Treatment defined: roughly 10-day PBMC culture with coronavirus spike peptide pools or control peptides (ViraFEST assay). Positive PCR dates ranged from March to December 2020; these dates predated US Alpha, Beta and Delta variants. PBMCs were cultured at over 1.5 million per well with approximately 10 IU/ml IL-2 and around 10 ug/ml peptide pools. As regards this clonotype: Its antigen is still unknown.

The clonotype originates from a human donor who had recovered from COVID-19. This specimen consisted of CD4+ T cells from blood, cultured in vitro, obtained after SARS-CoV-2 vaccination.

CDR3 residues: CASSSGRNTGELFF. CDR3 nucleotide sequence: TGTGCCAGCAGCTCGGGTCGGAACACCGGGGAGCTGTTTTTT. The V gene is TRBV7-2, the J gene TRBJ2-2; D ambiguous. V was shortened by 4 bases and J by 1 base, with 7 bases between the two germline ends. CDR1 is SGHTA, CDR2 FQGNSA, per germline. CDR3 length: 14 amino acids. The full variable domain, completed using reference TRBV7-2 and TRBJ2-2, is GAGVSQSPSNKVTEKGKDVELRCDPISGHTALYWYRQSLGQGLEFLIYFQGNSAPDKSGLPSDRFSAERTGGSVSTLTIQRTQQEDSAVYLCASSSGRNTGELFFGEGSRLTVL.